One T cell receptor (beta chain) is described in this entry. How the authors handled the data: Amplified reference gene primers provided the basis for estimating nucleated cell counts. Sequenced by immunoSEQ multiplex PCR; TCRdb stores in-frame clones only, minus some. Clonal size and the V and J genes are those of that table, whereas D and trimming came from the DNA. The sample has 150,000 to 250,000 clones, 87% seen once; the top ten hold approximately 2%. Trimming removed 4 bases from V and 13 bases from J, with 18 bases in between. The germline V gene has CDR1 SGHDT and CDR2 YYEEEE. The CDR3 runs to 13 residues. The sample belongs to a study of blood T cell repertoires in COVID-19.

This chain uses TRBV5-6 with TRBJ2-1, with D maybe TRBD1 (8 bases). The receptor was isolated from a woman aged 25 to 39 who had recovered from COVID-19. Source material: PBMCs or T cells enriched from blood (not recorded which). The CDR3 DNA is TGTGCCAGCAGCGTGGGGGGGACAGGTACTCAGTTCTTC. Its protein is CASSVGGTGTQFF.